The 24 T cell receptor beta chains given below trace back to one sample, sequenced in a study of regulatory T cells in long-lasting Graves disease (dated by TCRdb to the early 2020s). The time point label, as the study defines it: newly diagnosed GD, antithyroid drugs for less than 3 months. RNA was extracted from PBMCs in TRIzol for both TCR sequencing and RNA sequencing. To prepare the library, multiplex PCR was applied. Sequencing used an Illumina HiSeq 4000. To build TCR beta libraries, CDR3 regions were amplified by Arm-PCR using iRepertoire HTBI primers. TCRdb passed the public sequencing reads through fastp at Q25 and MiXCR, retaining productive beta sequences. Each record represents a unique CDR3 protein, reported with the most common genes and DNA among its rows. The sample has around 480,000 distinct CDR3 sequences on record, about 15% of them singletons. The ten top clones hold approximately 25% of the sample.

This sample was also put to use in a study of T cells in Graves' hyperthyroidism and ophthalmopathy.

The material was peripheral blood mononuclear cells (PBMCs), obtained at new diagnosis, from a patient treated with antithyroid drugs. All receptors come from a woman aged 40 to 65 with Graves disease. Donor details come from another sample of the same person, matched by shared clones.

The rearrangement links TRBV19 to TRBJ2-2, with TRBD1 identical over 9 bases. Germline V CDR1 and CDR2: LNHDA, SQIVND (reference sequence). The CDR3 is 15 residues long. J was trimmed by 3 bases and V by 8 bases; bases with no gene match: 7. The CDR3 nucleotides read TGTGCCAGTTCAGTTGGGACAGGGTACACCGGGGAGCTGTTTTTT. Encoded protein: CASSVGTGYTGELFF.

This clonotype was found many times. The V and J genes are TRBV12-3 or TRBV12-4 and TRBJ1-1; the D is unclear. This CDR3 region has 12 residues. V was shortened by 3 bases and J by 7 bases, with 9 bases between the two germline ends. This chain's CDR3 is CASSFSGDEAFF. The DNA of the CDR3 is TGTGCCAGCAGTTTCAGCGGCGATGAAGCTTTCTTT.

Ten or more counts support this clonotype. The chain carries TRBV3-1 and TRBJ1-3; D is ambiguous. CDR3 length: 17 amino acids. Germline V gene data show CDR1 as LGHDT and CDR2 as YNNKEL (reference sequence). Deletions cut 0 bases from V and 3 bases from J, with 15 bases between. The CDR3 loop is CASSQDLGSRFGNTIYF. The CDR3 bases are TGTGCCAGCAGCCAAGACCTCGGCAGTCGGTTTGGAAACACCATATATTTT.

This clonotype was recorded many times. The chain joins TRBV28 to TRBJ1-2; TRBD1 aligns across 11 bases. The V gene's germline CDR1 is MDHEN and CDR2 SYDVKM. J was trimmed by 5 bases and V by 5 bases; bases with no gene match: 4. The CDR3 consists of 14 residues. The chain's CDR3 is CASSPGDRGYGYTF. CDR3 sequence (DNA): TGTGCCAGCAGTCCGGGGGACAGGGGGTATGGCTACACCTTC.

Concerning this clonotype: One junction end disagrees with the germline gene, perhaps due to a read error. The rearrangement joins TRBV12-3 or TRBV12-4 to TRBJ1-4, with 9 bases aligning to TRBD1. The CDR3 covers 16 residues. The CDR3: CASSRTPGQGREKLFF. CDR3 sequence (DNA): TGCGCCAGCAGCCGGACCCCGGGACAGGGAAGGGAAAAACTGTTTTTT.

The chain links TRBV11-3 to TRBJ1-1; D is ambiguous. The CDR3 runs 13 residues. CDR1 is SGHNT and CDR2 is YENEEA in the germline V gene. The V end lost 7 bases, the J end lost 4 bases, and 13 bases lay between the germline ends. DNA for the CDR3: TGTGCCAGCATTGAGCAGGCCATCACTGAAGCTTTCTTT. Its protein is CASIEQAITEAFF.

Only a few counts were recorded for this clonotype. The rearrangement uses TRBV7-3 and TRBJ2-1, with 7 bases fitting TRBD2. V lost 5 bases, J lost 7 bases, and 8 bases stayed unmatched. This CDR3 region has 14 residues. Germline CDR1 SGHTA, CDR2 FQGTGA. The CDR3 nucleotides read TGTGCCAGCAGCACACGACTAGCCGCGAATGAGCAGTTCTTC. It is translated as CASSTRLAANEQFF.

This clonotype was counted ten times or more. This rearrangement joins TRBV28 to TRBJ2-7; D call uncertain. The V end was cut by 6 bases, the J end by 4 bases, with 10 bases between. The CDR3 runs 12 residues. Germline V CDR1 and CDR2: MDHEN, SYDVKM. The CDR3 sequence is CASSPKGYEQYF. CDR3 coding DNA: TGTGCCAGCAGCCCTAAGGGATACGAGCAGTACTTC.

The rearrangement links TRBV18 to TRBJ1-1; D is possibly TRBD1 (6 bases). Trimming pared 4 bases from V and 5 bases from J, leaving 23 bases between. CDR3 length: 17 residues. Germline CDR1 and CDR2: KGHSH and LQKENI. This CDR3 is CASSLRRQGRIFTEAFF. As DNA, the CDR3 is TGTGCCAGCTCACTAAGAAGGCAGGGGAGGATTTTTACTGAAGCTTTCTTT.

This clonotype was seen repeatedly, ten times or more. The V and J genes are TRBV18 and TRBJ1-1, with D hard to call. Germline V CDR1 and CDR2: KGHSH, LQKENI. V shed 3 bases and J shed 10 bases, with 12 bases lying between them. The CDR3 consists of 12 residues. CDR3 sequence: CASSPTVQSAFF. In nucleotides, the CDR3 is TGTGCCAGCTCACCTACGGTACAGTCAGCTTTCTTT.

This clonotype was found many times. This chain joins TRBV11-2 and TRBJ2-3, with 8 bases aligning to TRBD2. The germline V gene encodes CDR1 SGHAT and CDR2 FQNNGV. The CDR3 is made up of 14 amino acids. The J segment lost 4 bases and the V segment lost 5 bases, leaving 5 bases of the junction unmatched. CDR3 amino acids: CASSRGGLADTQYF. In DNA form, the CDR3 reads TGTGCCAGCAGCCGGGGGGGGTTGGCAGATACGCAGTATTTT.

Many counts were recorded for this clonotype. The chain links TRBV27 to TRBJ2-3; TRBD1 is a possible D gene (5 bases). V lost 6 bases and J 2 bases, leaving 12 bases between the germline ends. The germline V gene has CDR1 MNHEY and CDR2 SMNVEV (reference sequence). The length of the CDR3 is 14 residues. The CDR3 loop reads CASREGHNTDTQYF. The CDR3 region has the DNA TGTGCCAGCAGAGAAGGACACAACACAGATACGCAGTATTTT.

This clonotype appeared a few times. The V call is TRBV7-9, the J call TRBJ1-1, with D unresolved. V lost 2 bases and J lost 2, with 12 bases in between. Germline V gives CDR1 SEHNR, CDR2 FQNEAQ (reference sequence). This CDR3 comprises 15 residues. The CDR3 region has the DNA TGTGCCAGCAGCTTAATCGGCCGGACCAACACTGAAGCTTTCTTT. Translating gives CASSLIGRTNTEAFF.

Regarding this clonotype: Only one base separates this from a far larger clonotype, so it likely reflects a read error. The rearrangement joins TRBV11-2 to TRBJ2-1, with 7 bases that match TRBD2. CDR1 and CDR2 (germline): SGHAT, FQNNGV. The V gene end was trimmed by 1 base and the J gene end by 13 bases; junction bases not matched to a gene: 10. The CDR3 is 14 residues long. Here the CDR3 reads CASSLGWGGETQFF. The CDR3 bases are TGTGCCAGCAGCTTAGGATGGGGGGGAGAGACCCAGTTCTTC.

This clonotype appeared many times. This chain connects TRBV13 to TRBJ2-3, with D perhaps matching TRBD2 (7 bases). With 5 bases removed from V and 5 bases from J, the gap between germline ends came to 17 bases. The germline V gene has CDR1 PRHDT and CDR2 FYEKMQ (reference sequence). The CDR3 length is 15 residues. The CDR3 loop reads CASSPAGALGDTQYF. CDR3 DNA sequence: TGTGCCAGCAGCCCTGCGGGGGCCTTAGGAGATACGCAGTATTTT.

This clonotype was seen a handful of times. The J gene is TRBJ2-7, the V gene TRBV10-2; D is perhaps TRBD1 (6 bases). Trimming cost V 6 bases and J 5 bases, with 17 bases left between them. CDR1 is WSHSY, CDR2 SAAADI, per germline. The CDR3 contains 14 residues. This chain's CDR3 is CASRKGQGVHEQYF. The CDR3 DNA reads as TGCGCCAGCAGGAAGGGACAAGGGGTCCACGAGCAGTACTTC.

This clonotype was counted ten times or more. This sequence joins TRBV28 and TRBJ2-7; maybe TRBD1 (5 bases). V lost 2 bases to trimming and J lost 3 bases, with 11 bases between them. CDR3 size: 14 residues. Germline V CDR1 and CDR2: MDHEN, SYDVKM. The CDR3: CASSLLRQGYEQYF. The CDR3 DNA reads TGTGCCAGCAGTTTACTCCGTCAGGGCTACGAGCAGTACTTC.

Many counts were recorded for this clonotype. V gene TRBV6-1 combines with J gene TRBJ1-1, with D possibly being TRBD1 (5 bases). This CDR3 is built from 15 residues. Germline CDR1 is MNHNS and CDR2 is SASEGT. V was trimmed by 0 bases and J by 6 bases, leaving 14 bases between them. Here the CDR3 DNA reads TGTGCCAGCAGTGAAGCACCGGGGCCCCCATCTGAAGCTTTCTTT. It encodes CASSEAPGPPSEAFF.

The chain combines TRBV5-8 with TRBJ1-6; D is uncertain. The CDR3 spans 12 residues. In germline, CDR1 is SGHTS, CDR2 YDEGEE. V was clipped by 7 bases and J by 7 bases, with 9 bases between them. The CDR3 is CASRIGNSPLHF. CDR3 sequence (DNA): TGTGCCAGCCGGATCGGAAATTCACCCCTCCACTTT.

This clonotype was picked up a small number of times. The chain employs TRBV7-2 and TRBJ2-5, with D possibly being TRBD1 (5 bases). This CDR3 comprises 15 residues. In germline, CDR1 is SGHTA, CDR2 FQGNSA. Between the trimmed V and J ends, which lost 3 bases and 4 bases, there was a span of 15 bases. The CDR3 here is CASSFQSGLGETQYF. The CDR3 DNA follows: TGTGCCAGCAGCTTTCAATCAGGGCTAGGAGAGACCCAGTACTTC.

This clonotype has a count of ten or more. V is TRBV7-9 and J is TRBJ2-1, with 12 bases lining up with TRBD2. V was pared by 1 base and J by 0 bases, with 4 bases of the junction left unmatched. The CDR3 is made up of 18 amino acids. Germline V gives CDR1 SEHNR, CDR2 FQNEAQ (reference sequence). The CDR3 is CASSLGLAGGSSYNEQFF. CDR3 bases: TGTGCCAGCAGCTTAGGTCTAGCGGGAGGGAGCTCCTACAATGAGCAGTTCTTC.

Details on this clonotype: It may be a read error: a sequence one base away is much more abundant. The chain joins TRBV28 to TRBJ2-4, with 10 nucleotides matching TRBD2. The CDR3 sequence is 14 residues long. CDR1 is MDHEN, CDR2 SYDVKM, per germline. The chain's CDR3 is CAGRAGGPKNIQYF. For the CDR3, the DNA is TGTGCCGGCAGAGCGGGGGGGCCCAAAAACATTCAGTACTTC.

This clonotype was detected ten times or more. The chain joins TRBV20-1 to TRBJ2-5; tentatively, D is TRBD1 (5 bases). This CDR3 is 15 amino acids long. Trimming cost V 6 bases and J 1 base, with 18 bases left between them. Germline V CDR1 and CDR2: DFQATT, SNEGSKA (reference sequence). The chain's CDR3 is CSALEGVRAQETQYF. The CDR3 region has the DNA TGCAGTGCATTAGAAGGGGTCAGGGCCCAAGAGACCCAGTACTTC.

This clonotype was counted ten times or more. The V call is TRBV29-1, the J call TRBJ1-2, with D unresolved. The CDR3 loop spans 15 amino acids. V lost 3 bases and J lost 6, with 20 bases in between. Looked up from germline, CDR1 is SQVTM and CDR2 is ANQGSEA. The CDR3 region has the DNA TGCAGCGTTGACCCTTACAGCGCGGGATCTGATGGCTACACCTTC. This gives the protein CSVDPYSAGSDGYTF.